This is a list of T cell receptor beta chains from one sample in a study of prognosis after radiotherapy for stage I lung cancer. In TCRdb, the multiplex PCR reads were re-called with MiXCR into one record per CDR3 protein. The table shows approximately 15,000 distinct CDR3 sequences, with approximately 44% occurring only once. Sample: PBMCs, taken before or after stereotactic body radiation therapy (not recorded which). The receptors derive from a donor over 45 with non-small cell lung cancer. Each CDR3 is given with its conserved first and last residue. D genes are given only for firm matches. Some rows mark clone size as missing; the rest say once, few, many or name a class of expanded clone.

abundance	j_gene	d_gene	v_gene	CDR3aa	CDR3nt
many	TRBJ2-7	TRBD2	TRBV20-1	CSAKGSSGNYEQYF	TGCAGTGCGAAAGGGTCTAGCGGAAATTACGAGCAGTACTTC
many	TRBJ1-1	.	TRBV12-3/TRBV12-4	CASSLGGFTEAFF	TGTGCCAGCAGTTTGGGTGGTTTTACTGAAGCTTTCTTT
.	TRBJ1-6	.	TRBV6-2/TRBV6-3	CASSEQQCYSPLHF	TGTGCCAGTAGTGAACAACAGTGTTACTCACCCCTCCACTTT
.	TRBJ2-2	TRBD1	TRBV2	CASSAGTGRTGELFF	TGTGCCAGCAGTGCCGGGACAGGGAGAACCGGGGAGCTGTTTTTT
many	TRBJ1-1	.	TRBV5-5	CASSLGQSNTEAFF	TGTGCCAGCAGCTTGGGACAGTCGAACACTGAAGCTTTCTTT
many	TRBJ2-1	.	TRBV14	CASSQVTGLGLMDEQFF	TGTGCCAGCAGCCAAGTAACAGGGTTGGGGTTGATGGATGAGCAGTTCTTC
once	TRBJ1-2	.	TRBV20-1	CSARDRTPYGYTF	TGCAGTGCTAGAGACAGGACCCCCTATGGCTACACCTTC
.	TRBJ2-2	.	TRBV6-4	CASSDTNTGELFF	TGTGCCAGCAGTGACACGAACACCGGGGAGCTGTTTTTT
medium-sized	TRBJ1-6	.	TRBV6-5	CASSPLAGISSPLHF	TGTGCCAGCAGCCCCCTTGCAGGGATTAGTTCACCCCTCCACTTT
many	TRBJ1-2	TRBD1	TRBV18	CASSSGQGGYGYTF	TGTGCCAGCTCATCGGGACAGGGAGGGTATGGCTACACCTTC
many	TRBJ1-1	TRBD1	TRBV5-5	CASTNEQGLRAFF	TGTGCCAGCACCAATGAACAGGGGTTGAGGGCTTTCTTT
many	TRBJ1-6	TRBD1	TRBV20-1	CSALGDRGRNSPLHF	TGCAGTGCCCTAGGAGACAGGGGGCGGAATTCACCCCTCCACTTT
.	TRBJ1-1	.	TRBV6-1	CASSIPPTATF	TGTGCCAGCAGTATTCCCCCTACGGCCACCTTT
.	TRBJ2-7	.	TRBV6-5	CASSYPTEREQYF	TGTGCCAGCAGTTACCCGACAGAGCGCGAGCAGTACTTC
many	TRBJ2-3	.	TRBV20-1	CSAFRTDTQYF	TGCAGTGCGTTCAGGACAGATACGCAGTATTTT
many	TRBJ1-2	TRBD1	TRBV4-1	CASSRSQGATDYGYTF	TGCGCCAGCAGCCGGAGCCAGGGGGCTACGGACTATGGCTACACCTTC
.	TRBJ2-2	TRBD2	TRBV11-2	CASSLGGGRQTGELFF	TGTGCCAGCAGCTTAGGGGGCGGGAGACAAACCGGGGAGCTGTTTTTT
many	TRBJ1-1	.	TRBV7-2	CVSSPHSGRGGTEAFF	TGTGTCAGCAGCCCTCACTCCGGGCGGGGAGGCACTGAAGCTTTCTTT
.	TRBJ2-2	TRBD1	TRBV27	CASSLPGTANTGELFF	TGTGCCAGCAGTTTGCCCGGGACAGCGAACACCGGGGAGCTGTTTTTT
.	TRBJ2-7	.	TRBV20-1	CSARGDAYEQYF	TGCAGTGCTAGAGGCGATGCTTACGAGCAGTACTTC
medium-sized	TRBJ2-7	.	TRBV24-1	CATSDWGYEQYF	TGTGCCACCAGTGATTGGGGCTACGAGCAGTACTTC
many	TRBJ1-2	.	TRBV10-3	CAISESGVWRERTF	TGTGCCATCAGTGAGTCGGGCGTTTGGCGTGAGAGGACCTTC
.	TRBJ1-6	.	TRBV6-4	CASSPGQWGNSPLHF	TGTGCCAGCAGTCCTGGACAGTGGGGCAATTCACCCCTCCACTTT
.	TRBJ2-3	.	TRBV4-1	CASSPGTDSSTDTQYF	TGCGCCAGCAGCCCCGGGACTGACTCTAGCACAGATACGCAGTATTTT
.	TRBJ1-1	.	TRBV6-1	CASIGGVEVGTEAFF	TGTGCCAGCATCGGGGGGGTCGAGGTCGGCACTGAAGCTTTCTTT
.	TRBJ1-2	TRBD1	TRBV5-1	CASSFSGQHYGYTF	TGCGCCAGCAGCTTTTCGGGACAGCACTATGGCTACACCTTC
many	TRBJ1-5	.	TRBV2	CASEFDRNSNQPQHF	TGTGCCAGCGAGTTTGACAGGAATAGCAATCAGCCCCAGCATTTT
medium-sized	TRBJ2-2	.	TRBV7-3	CASSNGGNTGELFF	TGTGCCAGCAGCAACGGAGGGAATACCGGGGAGCTGTTTTTT
.	TRBJ2-7	TRBD2	TRBV2	CASKPLVAGNSYEQYF	TGTGCCAGCAAACCCCTGGTAGCGGGGAACTCCTACGAGCAGTACTTC
medium-sized	TRBJ2-2	.	TRBV10-2	CASTRRVSTGELFF	TGCGCCAGCACTAGGAGGGTTTCCACCGGGGAGCTGTTTTTT
.	TRBJ1-1	TRBD1	TRBV19	CASSMDRGPTEAFF	TGTGCCAGTAGTATGGACAGGGGGCCCACTGAAGCTTTCTTT
.	TRBJ2-7	TRBD2	TRBV20-1	CSASVESERGTYEQYF	TGCAGTGCTAGTGTCGAGTCGGAGCGGGGTACCTACGAGCAGTACTTC